The TCR beta chain under discussion was sequenced for a study of metastatic and nonmetastatic thyroid tumors. Study-wide findings and caveats: Relative to benign nodules, malignant thyroid tumors were reportedly characterized by significantly elevated TCR beta diversity in blood and tumor.

Per the study methods: Clinicopathological groups differed in CDR3, with these differences serving to build a distant-metastasis classifier for papillary thyroid cancer. TCRdb reanalyzed the PCR reads via MiXCR. V and J calls and clone size were set by TCRdb, not the authors. The repertoire holds tens of thousands of clones, with approximately 24% as singletons. The CDR3 totals 11 residues. CDR1 and CDR2 from the germline V gene are DFQATT and SNEGSKA (reference sequence). Trimming pared 4 bases from V and 7 bases from J, leaving 10 bases between. There are many counts of this clone. Its antigen is unknown. Not a single patient had been given any form of treatment at any point before undergoing thyroid surgery.

This sequence joins TRBV20-1 and TRBJ1-1, with D possibly matching TRBD1 (5 bases). The sample comprised blood. This clonotype was obtained from a female donor with papillary thyroid cancer or a benign thyroid nodule (not recorded which). Some clones in this sample may be carry-over from other donors' samples. CDR3 in amino acids: CSAMSGGEAFF. Here the CDR3 DNA reads TGCAGTGCTATGAGTGGGGGTGAAGCTTTCTTT.